Here is one T cell receptor (beta chain) with its context. Its antigen is currently unknown. This CDR3 is also generated by other DNA sequences in the sample. Here immunoSEQ multiplex PCR was the method, and the copy in TCRdb shows in-frame clones only, minus some. The sample lists approximately 270,000 clones, 94% occurring once. The CDR3 totals 14 residues. V lost 6 bases and J lost 9; bases outside the gene matches: 5. Germline loops: CDR1 KGHSH, CDR2 LQKENI. The sample is drawn from a study of T cell responses to AZD1222 COVID-19 vaccine. Whole-study findings and limits: Possibly, clonal diversity was underestimated; donors were largely white British and included more females.

The TCR was taken from an adult who received the AZD1222 COVID-19 vaccine. The chain recombines TRBV18 with TRBJ1-6, with 10 bases lining up with TRBD1. The sample in question was peripheral blood, obtained 28 days after the second AZD1222 dose. For the CDR3, the DNA is TGTGCCAGCTCCCCGGGACAGGGGAGTTCACCCCTCCACTTT. It is translated as CASSPGQGSSPLHF.